These 24 T cell receptor beta chains were all obtained from the same sample, sequenced in a study of blood T cell repertoires in COVID-19. TCRdb's copy holds only in-frame clones and misses some; the assay was immunoSEQ multiplex PCR. Of approximately 280,000 clones listed, less than 85% are singletons. What was sequenced was peripheral blood. The receptors were sampled from a human donor with COVID-19, enrolled during active disease. The donor label of this sample is uncertain.

The DNA for the CDR3 is TGTGCCAGCAGCTTGTCTGCAGGGGGCAGAGTTGAAAAACTGTTTTTT. Translation: CASSLSAGGRVEKLFF. The V gene is TRBV5-4, the J gene TRBJ1-4; 8 bases align to TRBD1. V dropped 1 base and J dropped 7; count of bases not matched to a gene: 9. The CDR3 spans 16 residues. CDR1 and CDR2 (germline): SGHNT, YYREEE (reference sequence).

J is TRBJ1-5 and V is TRBV3-1 (or the pseudogene TRBV3-2); D call uncertain. Germline V gene lookup returns CDR1 LGHDT and CDR2 YNNKEL (reference sequence). The CDR3 has 16 amino acids. Trimming removed 4 bases from V and 8 bases from J, with 21 bases in between. The CDR3 protein is CASSPSPGEWVEPQHF. As DNA, the CDR3 is TGTGCCAGCAGCCCCTCCCCCGGGGAATGGGTAGAGCCCCAGCATTTT.

The gene calls are TRBV6-5 and TRBJ2-7; D is ambiguous. The CDR3 totals 15 residues. The V gene's germline CDR1 is MNHEY and CDR2 SVGAGI. Trimming pared 2 bases from V and 3 bases from J, leaving 14 bases between. CDR3 sequence reads: CASSYLSRRIYEQYF. CDR3 nucleotide sequence: TGTGCCAGCAGTTACCTTTCAAGGAGAATCTACGAGCAGTACTTC.

This clone came up a few times. The chain joins TRBV20-1 to TRBJ1-1; no definite D call. With 3 bases removed from V and 5 bases from J, the gap between germline ends came to 13 bases. The germline V gene has CDR1 DFQATT and CDR2 SNEGSKA (reference sequence). The length of the CDR3 is 13 residues. For the CDR3, the DNA is TGCAGTGCTAGTGTGCCCCGAGGGACTGAAGCTTTCTTT. It specifies CSASVPRGTEAFF.

The chain is built from TRBV6-1 and TRBJ2-1; 11 bases align to TRBD2. This CDR3 region has 17 residues. V lost 3 bases, J lost 0 bases, and 4 bases stayed unmatched. Germline CDR1 reads MNHNS; CDR2 reads SASEGT. In DNA form, the CDR3 reads TGTGCCAGCAGTGACCACGGACTAGCGGGCTCCTACAATGAGCAGTTCTTC. Amino acids: CASSDHGLAGSYNEQFF.

This rearrangement joins TRBV12-5 to TRBJ2-7; TRBD1 might be the D (6 bases). Germline lookup yields CDR1 LGHNT and CDR2 FRNRAP. This CDR3 region has 14 residues. V gave up 5 bases and J gave up 1 base, with 12 bases separating them. CDR3 amino acids: CASGLRGGSYEQYF. The CDR3 region has the DNA TGTGCTAGTGGTCTCAGGGGTGGATCCTACGAGCAGTACTTC.

The chain recombines TRBV28 with TRBJ2-5; D unclear. Germline V gene sequence: CDR1 MDHEN, CDR2 SYDVKM. V was cut by 5 bases and J by 4 bases, with 14 bases left in between. CDR3 length equals 14 residues. The CDR3: CASSPRVTRETQYF. As DNA, the CDR3 is TGTGCCAGCAGTCCCCGGGTGACGCGAGAGACCCAGTACTTC.

The V gene is TRBV7-3, the J gene TRBJ2-2; TRBD1 matches at 10 bases. Germline CDR1 is SGHTA and CDR2 is FQGTGA. V shed 1 base and J 2 bases; nucleotides not matched to a gene: 4. This CDR3 comprises 17 residues. CDR3 nucleotide sequence: TGTGCCAGCAGCTTAAAGGACAGGGGGGTCAACACCGGGGAGCTGTTTTTT. Protein sequence: CASSLKDRGVNTGELFF.

The chain links TRBV7-8 to TRBJ1-2; no reliable D call. The V gene lost 1 base and the J gene lost 7 bases, with 13 bases spanning the gap. Germline assignment: CDR1 SGHVS and CDR2 FQNEAQ. The CDR3 runs to 14 residues. For the CDR3, the DNA is TGTGCCAGCAGCTTAGGTCCTAGTTCTAGTGGCTACACCTTC. This gives the protein CASSLGPSSSGYTF.

This chain joins TRBV9 and TRBJ2-2, with TRBD2 matching over 8 bases. This CDR3 contains 17 residues. The V gene end was trimmed by 0 bases and the J gene end by 5 bases; junction bases not matched to a gene: 9. The germline CDR1 and CDR2 sequences are SGDLS and YYNGEE. CDR3 in DNA: TGTGCCAGCAGCGTAGGTCCCAGCGGGAGTGGTACCGGGGAGCTGTTTTTT. It translates to CASSVGPSGSGTGELFF.

This chain joins TRBV7-3 and TRBJ1-6, with D unclear. The ends were cut back, 1 base at V and 7 bases at J, with 14 bases in the middle. This CDR3 spans 16 amino acids. CDR1 and CDR2 from the germline V gene are SGHTA and FQGTGA. CDR3 sequence: CASSLIAVSPNSPLHF. The CDR3 DNA reads as TGTGCCAGCAGCTTAATCGCAGTATCCCCCAATTCACCCCTCCACTTT.

The chain recombines TRBV19 with TRBJ2-3, with TRBD2 matching over 7 bases. V was pared by 4 bases and J by 3 bases, with 7 bases of the junction left unmatched. The CDR3 has 15 amino acids. Germline V gene lookup returns CDR1 LNHDA and CDR2 SQIVND (reference sequence). CDR3 DNA sequence: TGTGCCAGTAGTACATTACTAGCGAGGACAGATACGCAGTATTTT. Translation gives CASSTLLARTDTQYF. Variable domain in full (rest from reference TRBV19 and TRBJ2-3): DGGITQSPKYLFRKEGQNVTLSCEQNLNHDAMYWYRQDPGQGLRLIYYSQIVNDFQKGDIAEGYSVSREKKESFPLTVTSAQKNPTAFYLCASSTLLARTDTQYFGPGTRLTVL.

This clone has more than one count but fewer than ten. The chain combines TRBV27 with TRBJ2-1, with D unresolved. The CDR3 sequence is 14 residues long. Germline CDR1 is MNHEY and CDR2 is SMNVEV (reference sequence). The V end lost 2 bases, the J end lost 3 bases, and 8 bases lay between the germline ends. The CDR3 loop is CASSLGGSYNEQFF. The CDR3 coding sequence is TGTGCCAGCAGTTTAGGCGGAAGCTACAATGAGCAGTTCTTC.

The rearrangement uses TRBV30 and TRBJ1-4, with TRBD1 identical over 9 bases. The CDR3 runs 16 residues. In germline, CDR1 is GTSNPN, CDR2 SVGIG (reference sequence). The ends lost 1 base at V and 5 bases at J; junction bases unmatched: 8. CDR3 DNA: TGTGCCTGGAGTGCCCCCCGGGACAGGGCAAATGAAAAACTGTTTTTT. The encoded protein is CAWSAPRDRANEKLFF.

The chain employs TRBV12-3 or TRBV12-4 and TRBJ1-6, with D maybe TRBD1 (6 bases). V was trimmed by 9 bases and J by 4 bases, leaving 10 bases between them. The CDR3 is 13 residues long. CDR3 DNA sequence: TGTGCCAGTGGACAGCAGTATAATTCACCCCTCCACTTT. Translation gives CASGQQYNSPLHF.

The V and J genes are TRBV18 and TRBJ1-1, with D uncertain. V was clipped by 6 bases and J by 10 bases, with 18 bases between them. The CDR3 totals 13 residues. Germline V gives CDR1 KGHSH, CDR2 LQKENI. This chain's CDR3 is CASSVGDQRGAFF. CDR3 DNA: TGTGCCAGCTCCGTAGGAGATCAGAGAGGAGCTTTCTTT.

This chain uses TRBV7-2 with TRBJ1-1; no clear D gene. Germline-derived CDR1 and CDR2 are SGHTA and FQGNSA. The CDR3 has 14 residues. Trimming took off 5 bases at V and 1 base at J, with 11 bases between the two ends. CDR3 bases: TGTGCCAGCAGCCCTAGGGCGGGGAACACTGAAGCTTTCTTT. It codes for CASSPRAGNTEAFF.

The genes are TRBV9 and TRBJ2-2, with D perhaps matching TRBD2 (5 bases). The V end was cut by 0 bases, the J end by 0 bases, with 9 bases between. Germline V gene data show CDR1 as SGDLS and CDR2 as YYNGEE. The CDR3 consists of 16 residues. CDR3: CASSVESGSNTGELFF. Here the CDR3 DNA reads TGTGCCAGCAGCGTAGAGAGCGGATCGAACACCGGGGAGCTGTTTTTT.

This chain links TRBV10-3 with TRBJ2-2; 7 positions match TRBD1. The CDR3 consists of 15 residues. The J segment lost 0 bases and the V segment lost 10 bases, leaving 8 bases of the junction unmatched. Germline V CDR1 and CDR2: ENHRY, SYGVKD. The CDR3 DNA reads as TGTGCCACTCGGGACAGACTACCGAACACCGGGGAGCTGTTTTTT. Amino acid sequence: CATRDRLPNTGELFF.

The CDR3 DNA sequence: TGTGCCAGCAGACAAACTAGCGCAGCAACCGGGGAGCTGTTTTTT. It yields the protein CASRQTSAATGELFF. The chain recombines TRBV6-5 with TRBJ2-2; 7 bases match TRBD2. After removal of 6 bases from V and 5 bases from J, the junction contained 9 bases not matched to a gene. Looked up from germline, CDR1 is MNHEY and CDR2 is SVGAGI. The CDR3 sequence is 15 residues long.

This chain links TRBV14 with TRBJ2-7; weak D call: TRBD1 (7 bases). Germline-derived CDR1 and CDR2 are SGHDN and FVKESK. V lost 7 bases and J lost 2, with 15 bases in between. The CDR3 loop spans 14 amino acids. CDR3 region: CASNPQGGPYEQYF. In nucleotides, the CDR3 is TGTGCCAGCAACCCCCAGGGGGGCCCCTACGAGCAGTACTTC.

The chain carries TRBV5-1 and TRBJ1-6; 8 bases match TRBD1. V gave up 3 bases and J gave up 5 bases; unmatched junction bases: 4. Germline lookup yields CDR1 SGHRS and CDR2 YFSETQ. The CDR3 totals 15 residues. In DNA form, the CDR3 reads TGCGCCAGCAGCTCCCGGACAGGGAATAATTCACCCCTCCACTTT. Translated: CASSSRTGNNSPLHF.

The chain couples TRBV6-5 to TRBJ1-3; 7 bases map to TRBD1. The V gene's germline CDR1 is MNHEY and CDR2 SVGAGI. This CDR3 contains 12 residues. Germline trimming cut 6 bases from V and 8 bases from J; bases unmatched to any gene: 4. The CDR3 nucleotides read TGTGCCAGCAGGACAGGGACGGACACCATATATTTT. Its protein product is CASRTGTDTIYF.

The chain links TRBV5-4 to TRBJ2-7; 7 nucleotides align to TRBD1. The CDR3 loop spans 16 amino acids. V shed 4 bases and J 2 bases; nucleotides not matched to a gene: 12. CDR1 SGHNT and CDR2 YYREEE come from the germline V gene (reference sequence). The CDR3 is CASSSPDRRQTYEQYF. CDR3 nucleotides: TGTGCCAGCAGCAGTCCGGACAGGAGACAAACCTACGAGCAGTACTTC. The whole variable domain, filled in from reference TRBV5-4 and TRBJ2-7, reads ETGVTQSPTHLIKTRGQQVTLRCSSQSGHNTVSWYQQALGQGPQFIFQYYREEENGRGNFPPRFSGLQFPNYSSELNVNALELDDSALYLCASSSPDRRQTYEQYFGPGTRLTVT.